The T cell receptor (beta chain) under discussion was sequenced for a study of tumor-infiltrating lymphocytes in primary liver carcinoma. The source of the blood RNA was unsorted whole blood, and germline DNA was extracted as well. V lost 5 bases and J 0 bases, leaving 8 bases between the germline ends. The CDR3 is 15 residues long. The researchers produced TCR beta cDNA from around 500 ng total RNA with a constant-region primer. Three nested multiplex PCR rounds, a slightly modified ARM-PCR method, built the TCR beta libraries. Running around 9 cycles apiece, the first two PCR rounds relied on TRBV1-TRBV30 forward primers together with a C-beta reverse primer. TCRdb reanalysed the multiplex PCR reads using MiXCR and keeps one entry per CDR3 protein. This sample has about 180,000 distinct CDR3 sequences, with over 50% found just once.

J is TRBJ1-6 and V is TRBV12-3 or TRBV12-4; D perhaps matches TRBD1 (6 bases). This receptor was obtained from a man aged 40-49 years with primary liver carcinoma and hepatitis B virus infection. Input material: peripheral blood. The CDR3 region is CASSADSSYNSPLHF. The DNA for the CDR3 is TGTGCCAGCAGTGCGGACAGCTCCTATAATTCACCCCTCCACTTT.